Described below is a single T cell receptor beta chain sequence and its context. Its antigen is currently unknown. The data were obtained in a study of T-cell memory formation after mild COVID-19. About the research overall: Among the donors, TCR clusters were largely specific to each donor.

Study conclusions and caveats: Confirmation of SARS-CoV-2 specificity was lacking for second-wave clones peaking day 37. Contracting CD4+ clones were located mainly in CM and EM, and CD8+ clones in EMRA. Whereas later expanders leaned CD4+, clones contracting day 15 to 85 showed a balanced CD4/CD8 makeup.

TCRdb called the 5' RACE reads again in MiXCR, with one record for every CDR3 protein. The sample consists of 120,000 to 150,000 distinct CDR3 sequences, around 5.8% of them appearing once. Germline V gives CDR1 SGDLS, CDR2 YYNGEE. The CDR3 has 13 residues. Trimming took off 2 bases at V and 7 bases at J, with 13 bases between the two ends. The sample comprised PBMCs or a T cell subset sorted from them (not recorded which). This TCR was recovered from an adult woman who had mild COVID-19 (a few samples of this study predate the infection). Cell type and time point are not known. The chain is built from TRBV9 and TRBJ2-7; a weak D match, TRBD2 (5 bases). The CDR3 loop is CASSVFGKGEQYF. CDR3 in DNA: TGTGCCAGCAGCGTTTTCGGGAAGGGAGAGCAGTACTTC.